This T cell receptor (beta chain) was sequenced for a study of human T cells and chemical hapten exposure. Study details: The scalp of each patient received a weekly diphenylcyclopropenone dose for the full roughly 25-week study. Small volume differences among pooled libraries mainly caused per-sample TCR yield variation.

Overall study results and limits: Having alopecia, the donors may differ immunologically from healthy people. DPC sensitization produced no change in TCRs with frequency above 1 in 1000.

Described time point: patch test 1, 2 weeks after DPC sensitization. This sample's treatment: therapeutic diphenylcyclopropenone sensitization with weekly scalp DPC. This clonotype has a count of ten or more. Its specificity is unknown. TCRdb used MiXCR to reprocess the RACE reads, holding one entry per CDR3 protein. The table has approximately 90,000 distinct CDR3 sequences, under 15% seen once. The CDR3 runs 11 residues. Germline V gene lookup returns CDR1 DFQATT and CDR2 SNEGSKA (reference sequence). Trimming removed 6 bases from V and 4 bases from J, with 9 bases in between. The specimen comprised whole blood, sampled in connection with sensitization to the hapten diphenylcyclopropenone (DPC). The clonotype originates from a woman aged 40 to 55 with alopecia areata. Some clones in this sample may be carry-over from other donors' samples. The chain combines TRBV20-1 with TRBJ1-2; no definite D call. The CDR3 spells CSATGVYGYTF. CDR3 sequence (DNA): TGCAGTGCCACCGGGGTCTATGGCTACACCTTC.